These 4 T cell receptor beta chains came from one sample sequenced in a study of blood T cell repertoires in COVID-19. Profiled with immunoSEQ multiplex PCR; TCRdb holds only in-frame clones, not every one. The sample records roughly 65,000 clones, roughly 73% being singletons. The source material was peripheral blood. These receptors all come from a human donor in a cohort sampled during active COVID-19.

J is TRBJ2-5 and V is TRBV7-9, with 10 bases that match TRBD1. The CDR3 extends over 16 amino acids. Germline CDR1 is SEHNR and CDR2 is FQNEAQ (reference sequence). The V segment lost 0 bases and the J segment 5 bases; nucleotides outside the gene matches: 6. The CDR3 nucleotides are TGTGCCAGCAGCTTAGCCGGGACAGGGGTATGGGAGACCCAGTACTTC. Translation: CASSLAGTGVWETQYF.

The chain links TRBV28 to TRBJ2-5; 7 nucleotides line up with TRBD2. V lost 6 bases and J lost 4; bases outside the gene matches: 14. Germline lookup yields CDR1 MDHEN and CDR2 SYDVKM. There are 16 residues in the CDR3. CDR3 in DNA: TGTGCCAGCAGGACCTTCGGGGGGAGGGCCGGAGAGACCCAGTACTTC. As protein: CASRTFGGRAGETQYF.

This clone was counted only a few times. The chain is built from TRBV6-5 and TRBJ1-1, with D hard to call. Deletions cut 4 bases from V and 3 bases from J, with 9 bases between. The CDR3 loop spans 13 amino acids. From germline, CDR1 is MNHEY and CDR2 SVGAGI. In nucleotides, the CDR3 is TGTGCCAGCAGTTCTCCCAGTTACACTGAAGCTTTCTTT. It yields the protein CASSSPSYTEAFF.

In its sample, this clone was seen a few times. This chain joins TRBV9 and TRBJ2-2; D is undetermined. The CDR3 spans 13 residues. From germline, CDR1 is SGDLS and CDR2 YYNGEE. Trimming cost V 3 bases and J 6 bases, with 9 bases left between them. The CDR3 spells CASSADWAGELFF. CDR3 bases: TGTGCCAGCAGCGCTGACTGGGCCGGGGAGCTGTTTTTT.